Sequencing of this TCR beta chain was carried out in a study of siplizumab effects on memory and regulatory T cells. About this clone: Its antigen is not identified.

This CDR3 has 13 amino acids. V was clipped by 4 bases and J by 5 bases, with 11 bases between them. Germline CDR1 reads MNHEY; CDR2 reads SVGAGI. Sequencing used immunoSEQ multiplex PCR; TCRdb keeps in-frame clones, though not all of them. Of approximately 100,000 clones in the sample, approximately 91% are singletons; the top ten hold more than 10%. Points from the study as a whole: The drug siplizumab significantly decreased the alloreactive sequences that could be traced to unstimulated CD4+ memory cells. Under siplizumab, an average around 69% of mappable alloreactive CD4+ clones were Treg-derived, compared with 25% to 30% in controls.

The TCR sequence derives from a human donor in good health. The sequenced sample consisted of non-Treg CD4+ T cells sorted from blood. The V call is TRBV6-5, the J call TRBJ1-2; tentative D call: TRBD1 (6 bases). The CDR3 region is CASSSGTNYGYTF. CDR3 bases: TGTGCCAGCAGTTCCGGGACAAATTATGGCTACACCTTC.